This T cell receptor beta chain was sequenced for a study of response to subunit inactivated influenza vaccine. Study observations and caveats: A suggestion made by the authors is that each seasonal influenza vaccination recruits few new T cells.

As regards this clonotype: Its antigen is as yet unknown.

TCRdb re-called the RT-PCR reads with MiXCR, one entry per CDR3 protein. The table shows about 500,000 distinct CDR3 sequences, with more than 15% occurring only once. The germline V gene encodes CDR1 SGHTA and CDR2 FQGTGA. CDR3 length equals 13 residues. V was cut by 1 base and J by 6 bases, with 7 bases left in between. This receptor was taken from a man between 45 and 75 years old who received an inactivated influenza vaccine. The input for sequencing was CD4+ T cells sorted from PBMCs, taken around 2 years after vaccination. The chain recombines TRBV7-3 with TRBJ2-1, with D maybe TRBD1 (5 bases). This CDR3 is CASSLSQGNEQFF. The CDR3 region has the DNA TGTGCCAGCAGCTTAAGTCAGGGCAATGAGCAGTTCTTC.